The TCR beta chain under discussion was sequenced for a study of identical twins. One entry per CDR3 protein, called by TCRdb with MiXCR from the 5' RACE reads. The data contain a few hundred thousand distinct CDR3 sequences, roughly 9.9% of them singletons. This sample also appeared in a second study, on yellow fever vaccine responses in identical twins.

The sequenced material came from PBMCs. This TCR came from a young woman in good health.

CDR3 loop: CASSLALQGFSYNEQFF. In DNA form, the CDR3 reads TGTGCCAGCAGCTTGGCGTTACAGGGGTTCTCCTACAATGAGCAGTTCTTC. The chain has TRBV5-6 and TRBJ2-1; 7 bases line up with TRBD1. The CDR3 runs 17 residues. The junction had 6 bases not matched to a gene; V was cut back by 0 bases and J by 0 bases. The germline V gene has CDR1 SGHDT and CDR2 YYEEEE. Looking up the rest from reference TRBV5-6 and TRBJ2-1 gives the full variable domain: DAGVTQSPTHLIKTRGQQVTLRCSPKSGHDTVSWYQQALGQGPQFIFQYYEEEERQRGNFPDRFSGHQFPNYSSELNVNALLLGDSALYLCASSLALQGFSYNEQFFGPGTRLTVL.